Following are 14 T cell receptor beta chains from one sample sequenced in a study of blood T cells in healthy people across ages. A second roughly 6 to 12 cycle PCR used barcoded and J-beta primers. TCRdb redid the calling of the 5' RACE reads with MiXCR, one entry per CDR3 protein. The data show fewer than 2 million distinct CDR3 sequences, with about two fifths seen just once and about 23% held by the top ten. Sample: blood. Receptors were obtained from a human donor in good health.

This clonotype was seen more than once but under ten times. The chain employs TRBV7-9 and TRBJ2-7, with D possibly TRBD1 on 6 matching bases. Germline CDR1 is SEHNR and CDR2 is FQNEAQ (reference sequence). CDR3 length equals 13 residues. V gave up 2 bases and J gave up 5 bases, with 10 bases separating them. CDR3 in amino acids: CASSLYQGNEQYF. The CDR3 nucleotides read TGTGCCAGCAGCTTATATCAGGGGAACGAGCAGTACTTC.

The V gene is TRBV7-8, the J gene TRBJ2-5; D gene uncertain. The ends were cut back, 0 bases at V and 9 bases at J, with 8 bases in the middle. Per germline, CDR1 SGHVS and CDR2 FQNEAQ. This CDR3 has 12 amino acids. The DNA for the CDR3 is TGTGCCAGCAGCTTAGCGCAAAAGGCCCAGTACTTC. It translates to CASSLAQKAQYF.

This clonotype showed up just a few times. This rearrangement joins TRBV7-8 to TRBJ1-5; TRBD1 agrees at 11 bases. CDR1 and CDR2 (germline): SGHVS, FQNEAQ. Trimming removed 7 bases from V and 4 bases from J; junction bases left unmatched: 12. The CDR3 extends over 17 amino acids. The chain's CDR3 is CASTPVGGTGGNQPQHF. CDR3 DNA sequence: TGTGCCAGCACTCCGGTGGGTGGGACAGGGGGGAATCAGCCCCAGCATTTT.

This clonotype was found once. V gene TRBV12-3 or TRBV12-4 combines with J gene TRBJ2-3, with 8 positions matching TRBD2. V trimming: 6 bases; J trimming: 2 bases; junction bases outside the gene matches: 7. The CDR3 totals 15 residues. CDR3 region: CASSHLAGHTDTQYF. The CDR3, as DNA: TGTGCCAGCAGCCATCTAGCGGGCCACACAGATACGCAGTATTTT.

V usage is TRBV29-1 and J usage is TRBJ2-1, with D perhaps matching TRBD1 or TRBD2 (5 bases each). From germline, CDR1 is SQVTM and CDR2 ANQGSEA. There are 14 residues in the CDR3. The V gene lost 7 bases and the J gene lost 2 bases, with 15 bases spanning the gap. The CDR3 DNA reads TGCAGCGGGATGGGGCGGGCCACCTACAATGAGCAGTTCTTC. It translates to CSGMGRATYNEQFF.

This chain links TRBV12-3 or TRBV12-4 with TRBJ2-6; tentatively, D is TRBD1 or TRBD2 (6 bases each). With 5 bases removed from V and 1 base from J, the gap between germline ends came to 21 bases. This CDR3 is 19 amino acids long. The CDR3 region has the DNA TGTGCCAGCAGTCCCCGGACGTTGGGGGGCCGATCTGGGGCCAACGTCCTGACTTTC. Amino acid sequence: CASSPRTLGGRSGANVLTF.

CDR3 nucleotides: TGTGCCAGCAGCATCTCTAGCGGGCCAACCTACGAGCAGTACTTC. The encoded protein is CASSISSGPTYEQYF. The chain combines TRBV7-2 with TRBJ2-7; 8 bases are a match to TRBD2. Per germline, CDR1 SGHTA and CDR2 FQGNSA. The V and J ends lost 5 bases and 2 bases, in that order; junction bases with no gene match: 8. There are 15 residues in the CDR3.

CDR3 protein: CAISQPSTAGGHTDTQYF. CDR3 nucleotide sequence: TGTGCCATCAGCCAACCCTCAACCGCCGGGGGACACACAGATACGCAGTATTTT. The genes are TRBV10-3 and TRBJ2-3, with D perhaps matching TRBD1 or TRBD2 (6 bases each). The CDR3 sequence is 18 residues long. V shed 6 bases and J shed 2 bases, with 24 bases lying between them. CDR1 is ENHRY and CDR2 is SYGVKD in the germline V gene.

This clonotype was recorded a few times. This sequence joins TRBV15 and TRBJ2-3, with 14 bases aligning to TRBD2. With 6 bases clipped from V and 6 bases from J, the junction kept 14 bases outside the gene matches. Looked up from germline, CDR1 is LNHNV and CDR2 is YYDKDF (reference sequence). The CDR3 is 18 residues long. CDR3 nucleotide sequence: TGTGCCACCAGTCTACAGTACCGACTAGCGGGGGGGCGGGATACGCAGTATTTT. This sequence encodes CATSLQYRLAGGRDTQYF.

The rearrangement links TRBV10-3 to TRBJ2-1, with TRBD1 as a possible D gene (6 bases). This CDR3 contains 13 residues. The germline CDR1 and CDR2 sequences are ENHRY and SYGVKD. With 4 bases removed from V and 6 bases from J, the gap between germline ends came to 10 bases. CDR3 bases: TGTGCCATCAGTGGGGACATTTCCAATGAGCAGTTCTTC. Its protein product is CAISGDISNEQFF.

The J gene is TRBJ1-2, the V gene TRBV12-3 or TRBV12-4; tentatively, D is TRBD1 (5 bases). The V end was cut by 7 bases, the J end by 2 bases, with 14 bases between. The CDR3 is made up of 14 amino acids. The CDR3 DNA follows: TGTGCCAGCACCTCGGGACGGAAGAACTATGGCTACACCTTC. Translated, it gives CASTSGRKNYGYTF.

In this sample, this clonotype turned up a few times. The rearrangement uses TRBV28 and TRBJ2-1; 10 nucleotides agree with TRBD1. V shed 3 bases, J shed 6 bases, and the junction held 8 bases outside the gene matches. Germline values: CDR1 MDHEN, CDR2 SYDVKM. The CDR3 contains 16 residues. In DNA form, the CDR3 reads TGTGCCAGCAGTTTTTTGGGGACAGGGGTGGGCAATGAGCAGTTCTTC. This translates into CASSFLGTGVGNEQFF.

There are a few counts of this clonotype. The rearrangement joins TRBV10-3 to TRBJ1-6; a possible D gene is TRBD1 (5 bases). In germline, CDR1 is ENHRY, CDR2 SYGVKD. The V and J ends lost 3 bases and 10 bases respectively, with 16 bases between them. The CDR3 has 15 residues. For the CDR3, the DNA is TGTGCCATCAGTGATAGATCCCTCCGGGGCTCACCCCTCCACTTT. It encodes CAISDRSLRGSPLHF.

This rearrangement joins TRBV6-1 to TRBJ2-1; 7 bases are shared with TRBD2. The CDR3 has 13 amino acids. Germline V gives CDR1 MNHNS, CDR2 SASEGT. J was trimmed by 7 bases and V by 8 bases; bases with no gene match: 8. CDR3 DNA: TGTGCCAGCGAGACTAGCCCGTTGAATGAGCAGTTCTTC. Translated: CASETSPLNEQFF.